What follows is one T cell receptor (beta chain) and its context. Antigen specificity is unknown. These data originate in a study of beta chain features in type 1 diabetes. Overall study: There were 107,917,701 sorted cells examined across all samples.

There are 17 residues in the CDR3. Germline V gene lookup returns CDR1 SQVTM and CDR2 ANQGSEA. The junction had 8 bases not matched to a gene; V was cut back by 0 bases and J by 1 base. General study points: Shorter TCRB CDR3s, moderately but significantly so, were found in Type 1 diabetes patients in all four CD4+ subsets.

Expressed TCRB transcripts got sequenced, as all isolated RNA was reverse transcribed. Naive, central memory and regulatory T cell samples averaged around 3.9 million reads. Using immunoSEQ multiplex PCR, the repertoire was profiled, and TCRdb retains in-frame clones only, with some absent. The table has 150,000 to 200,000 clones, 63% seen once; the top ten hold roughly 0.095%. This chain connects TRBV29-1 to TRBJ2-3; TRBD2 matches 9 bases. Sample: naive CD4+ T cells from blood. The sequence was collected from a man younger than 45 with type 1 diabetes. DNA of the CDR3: TGCAGCGTTGAAGACCGTACCGGGACTAGCCGCACAGATACGCAGTATTTT. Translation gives CSVEDRTGTSRTDTQYF.